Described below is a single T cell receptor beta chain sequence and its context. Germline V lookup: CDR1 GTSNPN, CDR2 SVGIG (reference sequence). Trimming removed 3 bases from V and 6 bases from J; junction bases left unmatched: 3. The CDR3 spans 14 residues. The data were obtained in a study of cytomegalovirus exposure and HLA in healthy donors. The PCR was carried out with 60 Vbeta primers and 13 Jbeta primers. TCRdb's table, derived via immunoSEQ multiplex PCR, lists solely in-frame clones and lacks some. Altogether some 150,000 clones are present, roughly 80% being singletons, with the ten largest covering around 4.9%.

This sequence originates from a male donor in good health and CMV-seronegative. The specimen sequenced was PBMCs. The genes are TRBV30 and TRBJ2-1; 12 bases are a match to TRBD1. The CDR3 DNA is TGTGCCTGGAGCAAGGGACAGGGGGCCAATGAGCAGTTCTTC. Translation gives CAWSKGQGANEQFF.